This T cell receptor beta chain derives from a study of T cell repertoires in cytomegalovirus infection. Overall study: Based on public TCR beta signatures, there were indications of CMV infection and of a matching HLA type.

CDR1 is MNHEY, CDR2 SVGEGT, per germline. This CDR3 comprises 12 residues. V shed 6 bases and J shed 4 bases, with 8 bases lying between them. This clonotype appeared a few times. Its target is unknown. TCRdb reprocessed the reads via MiXCR and lists one record per CDR3 protein. The sample lists around 300,000 distinct CDR3 sequences, 9% to 9.5% occurring once. The study, taken as a whole, reports: HLA-C-restricted CMV-specific TCR beta clonotypes were dominant in the ex vivo response. Public TCR beta family frequency separated CMV-and-HLA carriers, including in an independent cohort.

The chain links TRBV6-2 or TRBV6-3 to TRBJ2-3, with TRBD1 as a possible D gene (5 bases). The TCR originated in a human donor in good health (CMV status not recorded). Some clones in this sample may be carry-over from other donors' samples. Sequencing used PBMCs. The CDR3 region has the DNA TGTGCCAGCAGCCCGACAGCAGATACGCAGTATTTT. This encodes CASSPTADTQYF.